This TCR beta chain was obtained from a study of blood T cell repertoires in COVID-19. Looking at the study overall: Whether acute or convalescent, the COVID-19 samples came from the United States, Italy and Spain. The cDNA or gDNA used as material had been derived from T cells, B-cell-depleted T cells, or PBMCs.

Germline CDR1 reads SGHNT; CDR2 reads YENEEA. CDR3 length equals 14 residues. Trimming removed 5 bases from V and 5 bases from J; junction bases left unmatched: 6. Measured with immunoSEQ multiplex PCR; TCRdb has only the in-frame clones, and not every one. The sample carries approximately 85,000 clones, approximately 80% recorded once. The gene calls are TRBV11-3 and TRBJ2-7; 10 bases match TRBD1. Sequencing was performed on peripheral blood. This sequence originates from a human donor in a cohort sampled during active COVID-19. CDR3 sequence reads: CASSRGTGDHEQYF. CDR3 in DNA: TGTGCCAGCAGCCGCGGGACAGGGGACCACGAGCAGTACTTC.